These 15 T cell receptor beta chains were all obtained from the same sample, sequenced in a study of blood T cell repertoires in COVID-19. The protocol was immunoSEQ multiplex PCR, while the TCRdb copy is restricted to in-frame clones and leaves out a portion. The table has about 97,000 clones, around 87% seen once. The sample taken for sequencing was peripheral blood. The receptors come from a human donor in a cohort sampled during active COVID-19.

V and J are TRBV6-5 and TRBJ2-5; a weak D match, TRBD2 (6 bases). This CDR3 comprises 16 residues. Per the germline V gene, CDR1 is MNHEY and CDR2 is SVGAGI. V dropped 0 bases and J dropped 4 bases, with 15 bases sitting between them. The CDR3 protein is CASSYSPIAVGETQYF. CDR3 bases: TGTGCCAGCAGTTACTCCCCCATAGCGGTGGGAGAGACCCAGTACTTC.

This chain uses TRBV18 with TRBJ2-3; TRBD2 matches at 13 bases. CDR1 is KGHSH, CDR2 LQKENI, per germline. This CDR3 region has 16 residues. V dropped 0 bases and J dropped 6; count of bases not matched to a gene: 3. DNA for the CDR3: TGTGCCAGCTCACCACCGACTAGCGGGAGGAGGGATACGCAGTATTTT. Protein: CASSPPTSGRRDTQYF.

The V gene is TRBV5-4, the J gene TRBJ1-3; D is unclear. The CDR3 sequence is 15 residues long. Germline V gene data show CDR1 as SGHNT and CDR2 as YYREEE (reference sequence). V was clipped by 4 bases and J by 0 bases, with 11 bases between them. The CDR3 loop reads CASSPGKSSGNTIYF. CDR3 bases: TGTGCCAGCAGCCCGGGGAAAAGCTCTGGAAACACCATATATTTT. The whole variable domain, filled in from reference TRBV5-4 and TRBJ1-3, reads ETGVTQSPTHLIKTRGQQVTLRCSSQSGHNTVSWYQQALGQGPQFIFQYYREEENGRGNFPPRFSGLQFPNYSSELNVNALELDDSALYLCASSPGKSSGNTIYFGEGSWLTVV.

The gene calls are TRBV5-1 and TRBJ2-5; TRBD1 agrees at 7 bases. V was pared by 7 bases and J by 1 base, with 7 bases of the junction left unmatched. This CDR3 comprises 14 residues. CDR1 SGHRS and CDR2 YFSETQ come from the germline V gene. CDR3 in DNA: TGCGCCAGCGGACTCGGGACAGTCCAAGAGACCCAGTACTTC. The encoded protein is CASGLGTVQETQYF.

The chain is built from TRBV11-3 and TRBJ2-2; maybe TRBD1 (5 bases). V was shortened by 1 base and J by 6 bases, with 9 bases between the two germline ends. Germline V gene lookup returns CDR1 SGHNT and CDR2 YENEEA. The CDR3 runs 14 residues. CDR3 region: CASSLVSRAGELFF. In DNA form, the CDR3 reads TGTGCCAGCAGCTTAGTTTCCAGGGCCGGGGAGCTGTTTTTT. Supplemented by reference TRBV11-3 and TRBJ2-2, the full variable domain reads EAGVVQSPRYKIIEKKQPVAFWCNPISGHNTLYWYLQNLGQGPELLIRYENEEAVDDSQLPKDRFSAERLKGVDSTLKIQPAELGDSAVYLCASSLVSRAGELFFGEGSRLTVL.

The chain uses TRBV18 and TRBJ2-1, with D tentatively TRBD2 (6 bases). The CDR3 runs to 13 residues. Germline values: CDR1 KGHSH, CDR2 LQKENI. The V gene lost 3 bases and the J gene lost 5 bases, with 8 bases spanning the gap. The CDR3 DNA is TGTGCCAGCTCACCTCCGGGGGACAATGAGCAGTTCTTC. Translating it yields CASSPPGDNEQFF.

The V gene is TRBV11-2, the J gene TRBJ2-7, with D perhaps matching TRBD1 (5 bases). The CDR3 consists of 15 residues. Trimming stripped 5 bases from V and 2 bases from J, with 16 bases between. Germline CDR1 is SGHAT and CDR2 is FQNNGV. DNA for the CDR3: TGTGCCAGCAGCGACACCGCGACAGTTGCCTACGAGCAGTACTTC. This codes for CASSDTATVAYEQYF.

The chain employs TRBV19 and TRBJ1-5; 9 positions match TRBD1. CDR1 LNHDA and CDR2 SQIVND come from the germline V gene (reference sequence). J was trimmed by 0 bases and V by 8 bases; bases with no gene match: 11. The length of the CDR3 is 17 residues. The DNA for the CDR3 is TGTGCCAGTGGCAGACAGGGGGGACAATATAGCAATCAGCCCCAGCATTTT. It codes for CASGRQGGQYSNQPQHF.

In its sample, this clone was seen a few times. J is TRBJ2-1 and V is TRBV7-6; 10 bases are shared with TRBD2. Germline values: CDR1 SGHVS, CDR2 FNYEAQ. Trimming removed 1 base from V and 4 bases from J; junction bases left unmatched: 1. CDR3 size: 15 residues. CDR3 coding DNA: TGTGCCAGCAGCTTAGTTAGCGGGAGGTACAATGAGCAGTTCTTC. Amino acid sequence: CASSLVSGRYNEQFF. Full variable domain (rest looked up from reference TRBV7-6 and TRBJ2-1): GAGVSQSPRYKVTKRGQDVALRCDPISGHVSLYWYRQALGQGPEFLTYFNYEAQQDKSGLPNDRFSAERPEGSISTLTIQRTEQRDSAMYRCASSLVSGRYNEQFFGPGTRLTVL.

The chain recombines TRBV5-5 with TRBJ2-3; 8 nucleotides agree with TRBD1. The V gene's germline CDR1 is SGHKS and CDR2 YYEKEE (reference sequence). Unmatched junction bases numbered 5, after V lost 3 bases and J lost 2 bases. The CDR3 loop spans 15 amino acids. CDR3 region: CASSSQGAPTDTQYF. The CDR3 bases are TGTGCCAGCAGCTCCCAGGGGGCCCCCACAGATACGCAGTATTTT.

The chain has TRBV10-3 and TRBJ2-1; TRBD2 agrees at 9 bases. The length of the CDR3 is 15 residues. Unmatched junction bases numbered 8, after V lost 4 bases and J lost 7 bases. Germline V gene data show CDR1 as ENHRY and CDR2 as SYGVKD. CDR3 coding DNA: TGTGCCATCAGTGGACGTAGCGGGAGAAGTAATGAGCAGTTCTTC. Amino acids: CAISGRSGRSNEQFF.

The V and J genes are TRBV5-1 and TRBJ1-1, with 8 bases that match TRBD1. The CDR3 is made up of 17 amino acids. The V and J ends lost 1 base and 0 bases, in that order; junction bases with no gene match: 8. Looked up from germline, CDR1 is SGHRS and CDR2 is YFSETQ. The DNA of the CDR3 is TGCGCCAGCAGCTTGTCGTTGTCAGGGGGCATGAACACTGAAGCTTTCTTT. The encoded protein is CASSLSLSGGMNTEAFF.

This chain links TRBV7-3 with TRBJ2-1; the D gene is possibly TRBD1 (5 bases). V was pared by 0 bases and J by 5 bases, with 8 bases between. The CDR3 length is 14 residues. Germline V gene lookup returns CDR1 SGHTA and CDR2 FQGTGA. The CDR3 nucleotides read TGTGCCAGCAGCTTAACCCTCAGGGACAATGAGCAGTTCTTC. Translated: CASSLTLRDNEQFF.

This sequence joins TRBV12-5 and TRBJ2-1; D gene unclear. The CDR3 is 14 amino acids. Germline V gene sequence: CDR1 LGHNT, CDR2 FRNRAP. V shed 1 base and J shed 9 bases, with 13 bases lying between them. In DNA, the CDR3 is TGTGCTAGTGGTTTGGAGCTGGGTAGCAGTGAGCAGTTCTTC. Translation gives CASGLELGSSEQFF.

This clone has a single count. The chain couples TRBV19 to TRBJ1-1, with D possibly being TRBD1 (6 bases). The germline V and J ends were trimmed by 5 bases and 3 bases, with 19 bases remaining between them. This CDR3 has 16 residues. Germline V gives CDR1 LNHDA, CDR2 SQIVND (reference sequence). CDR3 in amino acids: CASSDNPGQQDTEAFF. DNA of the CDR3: TGTGCCAGTAGTGATAATCCGGGACAACAGGACACTGAAGCTTTCTTT.